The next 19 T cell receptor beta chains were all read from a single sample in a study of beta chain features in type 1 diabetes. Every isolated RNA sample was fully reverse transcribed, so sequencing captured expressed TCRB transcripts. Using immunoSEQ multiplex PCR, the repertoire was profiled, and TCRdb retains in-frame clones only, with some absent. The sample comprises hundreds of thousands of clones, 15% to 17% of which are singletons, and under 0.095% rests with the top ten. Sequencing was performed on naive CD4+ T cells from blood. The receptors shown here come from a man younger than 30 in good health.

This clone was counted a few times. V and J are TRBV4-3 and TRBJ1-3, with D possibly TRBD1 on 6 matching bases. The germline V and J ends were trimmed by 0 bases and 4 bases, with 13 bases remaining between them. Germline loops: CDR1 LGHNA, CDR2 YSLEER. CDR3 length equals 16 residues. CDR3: CASSQDLRGLGNTIYF. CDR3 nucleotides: TGCGCCAGCAGCCAAGATCTACGGGGGCTCGGAAACACCATATATTTT.

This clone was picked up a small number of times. CDR3 residues: CAFGRTLGNTIYF. CDR3 DNA: TGTGCCTTCGGACGGACACTTGGAAACACCATATATTTT. The chain has TRBV30 and TRBJ1-3, with TRBD1 as a possible D gene (5 bases). Trimming took 7 bases from V and 3 from J, leaving 13 bases between them. The V gene's germline CDR1 is GTSNPN and CDR2 SVGIG (reference sequence). The CDR3 totals 13 residues.

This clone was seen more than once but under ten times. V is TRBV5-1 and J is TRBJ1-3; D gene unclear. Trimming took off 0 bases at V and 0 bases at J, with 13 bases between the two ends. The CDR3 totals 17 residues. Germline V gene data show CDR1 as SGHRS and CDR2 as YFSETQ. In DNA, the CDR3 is TGCGCCAGCAGCTTGGTTTCTTTGGCCTACTCTGGAAACACCATATATTTT. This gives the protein CASSLVSLAYSGNTIYF.

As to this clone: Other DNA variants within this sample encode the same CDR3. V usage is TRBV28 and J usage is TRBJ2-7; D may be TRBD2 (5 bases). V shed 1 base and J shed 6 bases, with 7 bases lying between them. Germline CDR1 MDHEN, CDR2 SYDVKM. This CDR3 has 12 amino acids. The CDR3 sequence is CASSLSRGEQYF. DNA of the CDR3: TGTGCCAGCAGTTTATCACGGGGCGAGCAGTACTTC.

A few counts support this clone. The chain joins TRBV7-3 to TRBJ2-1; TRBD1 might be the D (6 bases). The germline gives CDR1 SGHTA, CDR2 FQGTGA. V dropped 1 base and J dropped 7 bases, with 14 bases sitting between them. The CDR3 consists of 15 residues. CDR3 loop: CASSLIGGRDNEQFF. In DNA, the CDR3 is TGTGCCAGCAGCTTAATAGGGGGTAGGGATAATGAGCAGTTCTTC. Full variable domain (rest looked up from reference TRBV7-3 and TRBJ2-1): GAGVSQTPSNKVTEKGKYVELRCDPISGHTALYWYRQSLGQGPEFLIYFQGTGAADDSGLPNDRFFAVRPEGSVSTLKIQRTERGDSAVYLCASSLIGGRDNEQFFGPGTRLTVL.

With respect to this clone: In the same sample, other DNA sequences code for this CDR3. CDR3 bases: TGTGCCAGCAGCCTAACCACAGATACGCAGTATTTT. Translating gives CASSLTTDTQYF. The chain links TRBV5-6 to TRBJ2-3; D uncertain. V lost 4 bases and J lost 2, with 5 bases in between. This CDR3 comprises 12 residues. Germline CDR1 reads SGHDT; CDR2 reads YYEEEE.

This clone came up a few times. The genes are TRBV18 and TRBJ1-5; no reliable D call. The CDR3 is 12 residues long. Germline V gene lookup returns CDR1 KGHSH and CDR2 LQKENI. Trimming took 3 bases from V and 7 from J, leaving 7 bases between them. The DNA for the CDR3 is TGTGCCAGCTCACCGATCGGGCAGCCCCAGCATTTT. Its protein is CASSPIGQPQHF.

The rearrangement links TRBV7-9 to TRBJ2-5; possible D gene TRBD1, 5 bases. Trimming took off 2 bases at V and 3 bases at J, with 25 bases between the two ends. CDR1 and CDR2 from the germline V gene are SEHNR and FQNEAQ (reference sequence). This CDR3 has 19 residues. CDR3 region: CASSLWAVTGLGPEETQYF. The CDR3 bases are TGTGCCAGCAGCTTATGGGCAGTCACAGGCCTAGGACCGGAAGAGACCCAGTACTTC.

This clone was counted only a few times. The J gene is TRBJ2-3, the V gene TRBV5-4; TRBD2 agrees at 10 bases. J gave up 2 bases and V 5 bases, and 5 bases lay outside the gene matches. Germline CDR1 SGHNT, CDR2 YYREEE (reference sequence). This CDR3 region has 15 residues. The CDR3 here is CASSTTSGLTDTQYF. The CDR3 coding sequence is TGTGCCAGCAGTACGACTAGCGGGCTCACAGATACGCAGTATTTT.

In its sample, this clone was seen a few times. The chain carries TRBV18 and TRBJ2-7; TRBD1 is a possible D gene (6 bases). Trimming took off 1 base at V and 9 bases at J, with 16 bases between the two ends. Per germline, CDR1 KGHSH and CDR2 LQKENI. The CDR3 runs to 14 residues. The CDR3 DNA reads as TGTGCCAGCTCACCACTGGACAGAAAGGCTAGGCAGTACTTC. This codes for CASSPLDRKARQYF.

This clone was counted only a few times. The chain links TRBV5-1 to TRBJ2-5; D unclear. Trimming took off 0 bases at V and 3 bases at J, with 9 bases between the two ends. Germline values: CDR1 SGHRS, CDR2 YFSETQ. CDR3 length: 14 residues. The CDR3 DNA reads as TGCGCCAGCAGCTTGGGGACGGATAAAGAGACCCAGTACTTC. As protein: CASSLGTDKETQYF.

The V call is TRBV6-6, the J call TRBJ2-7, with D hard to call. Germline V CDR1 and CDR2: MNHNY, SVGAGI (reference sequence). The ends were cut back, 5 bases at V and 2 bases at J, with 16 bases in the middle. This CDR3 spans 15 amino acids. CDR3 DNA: TGTGCCAGCAGTAACGGCGGTGGGTCAACCTACGAGCAGTACTTC. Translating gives CASSNGGGSTYEQYF.

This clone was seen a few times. CDR3 amino acids: CASSYDQGWEKLFF. The DNA of the CDR3 is TGTGCCAGCAGTTACGATCAGGGTTGGGAAAAACTGTTTTTT. The rearrangement links TRBV6-5 to TRBJ1-4; D possibly corresponds to TRBD1 (5 bases). Trimming stripped 2 bases from V and 8 bases from J, with 12 bases between. CDR1 MNHEY and CDR2 SVGAGI come from the germline V gene. The CDR3 has 14 amino acids.

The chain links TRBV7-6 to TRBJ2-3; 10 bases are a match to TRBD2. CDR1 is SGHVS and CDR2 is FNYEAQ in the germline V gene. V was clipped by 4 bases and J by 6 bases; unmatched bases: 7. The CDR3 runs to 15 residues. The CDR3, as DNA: TGTGCCAGCAGCTCGCAGCGGGGGGGCCGGGATACGCAGTATTTT. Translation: CASSSQRGGRDTQYF.

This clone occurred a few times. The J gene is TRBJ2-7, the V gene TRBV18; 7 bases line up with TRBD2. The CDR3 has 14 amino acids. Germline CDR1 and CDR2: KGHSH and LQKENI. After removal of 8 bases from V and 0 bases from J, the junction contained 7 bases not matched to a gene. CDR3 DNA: TGTGCCAGCGCTGGGGCGGGAGTCTCCTACGAGCAGTACTTC. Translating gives CASAGAGVSYEQYF.

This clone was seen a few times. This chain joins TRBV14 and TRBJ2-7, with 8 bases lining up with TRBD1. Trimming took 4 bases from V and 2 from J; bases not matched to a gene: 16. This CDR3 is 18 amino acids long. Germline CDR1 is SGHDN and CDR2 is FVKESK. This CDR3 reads CASSPMGSVGQGAYEQYF. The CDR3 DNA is TGTGCCAGCAGCCCGATGGGGTCGGTAGGACAGGGAGCCTACGAGCAGTACTTC.

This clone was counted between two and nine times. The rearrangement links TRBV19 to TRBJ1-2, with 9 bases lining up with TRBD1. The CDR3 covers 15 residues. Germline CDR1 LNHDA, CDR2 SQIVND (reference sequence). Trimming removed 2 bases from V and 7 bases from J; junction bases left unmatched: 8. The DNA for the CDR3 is TGTGCCAGTAGTATAAACAGGGGGCAAGTGAGTGGCTACACCTTC. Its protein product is CASSINRGQVSGYTF.

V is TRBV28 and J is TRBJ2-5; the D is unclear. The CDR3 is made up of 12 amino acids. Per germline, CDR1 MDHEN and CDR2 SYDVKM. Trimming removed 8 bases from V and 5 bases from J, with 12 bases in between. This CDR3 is CASQLTRETQYF. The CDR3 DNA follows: TGTGCCAGCCAATTGACCCGGGAGACCCAGTACTTC. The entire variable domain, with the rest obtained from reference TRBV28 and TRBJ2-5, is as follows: DVKVTQSSRYLVKRTGEKVFLECVQDMDHENMFWYRQDPGLGLRLIYFSYDVKMKEKGDIPEGYSVSREKKERFSLILESASTNQTSMYLCASQLTRETQYFGPGTRLLVL.

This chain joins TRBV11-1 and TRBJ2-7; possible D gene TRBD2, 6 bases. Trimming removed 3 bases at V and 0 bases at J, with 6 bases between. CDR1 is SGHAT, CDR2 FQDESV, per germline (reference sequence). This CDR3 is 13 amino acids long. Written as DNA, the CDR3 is TGTGCCAGCAGCTTCGGGGGCTCCTACGAGCAGTACTTC. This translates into CASSFGGSYEQYF.